This T cell receptor beta chain emerged from a study of shared clonotypes between healthy human individuals. J lost 8 bases, V lost 9 bases, and 4 bases had no gene match. Germline V gene data show CDR1 as ENHRY and CDR2 as SYGVKD. CDR3 length equals 11 residues. CD45RO-negative, CCR7-positively selected cells formed the naive CD8 fraction, excluding terminally differentiated effector memory CD45RA+ cells. Sequenced by immunoSEQ multiplex PCR; TCRdb stores in-frame clones only, minus some. The data show over 2,000,000 clones, around 93% seen once. The chain joins TRBV10-3 to TRBJ1-1; TRBD1 matches 9 bases. The specimen sequenced was naive CD8+ T cells from PBMCs. This sequence originates from a man younger than 35 in good health. Some clones in this sample may be carry-over from other donors' samples. CDR3: CAMGDREEAFF. In nucleotides, the CDR3 is TGTGCCATGGGGGACAGGGAGGAAGCTTTCTTT.